These 10 T cell receptor beta chains originate from one sample sequenced in a study of long-term antiretroviral therapy in people with HIV (dated by TCRdb to between 2021 and 2024). The immunoSEQ hsTCRB v3.0 assay was used at survey level resolution to sequence the TRB variable region. This immuneACCESS table, as held by TCRdb, lists in-frame sequences with V and J called but not all clones. Of the missing ones, under half trace to an unresolved V gene in checked studies; the others have no known cause. Recorded for this sample are fewer than 25,000 clones; roughly 94% of them occurred a single time. Roughly 2.4% of the sample comes from the top ten. The sample here was unsorted PBMCs, taken more than 4.7 years after starting antiretroviral therapy. These receptors were obtained from a woman aged 45-60 years with HIV.

V gene TRBV12-2 combines with J gene TRBJ1-5; whether TRBD1, the table's D call, matches the DNA was not checked. TRBV12-2 is marked as a pseudogene. The CDR3 runs 16 residues. CDR3 sequence (DNA): TGTGCAAGTCGCTCAAAGGGACAGGCTAGCAATCAGCCCCAGCATTTT. Protein: CASRSKGQASNQPQHF.

The chain has TRBV19 and TRBJ2-2; D is unresolved. V was trimmed by 5 bases and J by 2 bases, leaving 6 bases between them. Per germline, CDR1 LNHDA and CDR2 SQIVND (reference sequence). This CDR3 spans 13 amino acids. The CDR3 here is CASSRPNTGELFF. DNA of the CDR3: TGTGCCAGTAGTCGCCCAAACACCGGGGAGCTGTTTTTT.

As regards this clone: Other DNA sequences of this sample code for an identical CDR3. J is TRBJ2-5 and V is TRBV2; no clear D gene. Trimming took 6 bases from V and 5 from J, leaving 7 bases between them. Germline values: CDR1 SNHLY, CDR2 FYNNEI. CDR3 length: 11 residues. The CDR3 region has the DNA TGTGCCAGCAGCGCCTTGGAGACCCAGTACTTC. It specifies CASSALETQYF.

The chain couples TRBV6-1 to TRBJ2-6; unclear D gene. Trimming cost V 6 bases and J 4 bases, with 13 bases left between them. Germline V gene lookup returns CDR1 MNHNS and CDR2 SASEGT. The CDR3 runs to 15 residues. CDR3 sequence: CASRGSLLGANVLTF. In DNA, the CDR3 is TGTGCCAGCAGGGGGTCCCTTCTGGGGGCCAACGTCCTGACTTTC.

This sequence joins TRBV27 and TRBJ1-1, with D tentatively TRBD1 (6 bases). The CDR3 runs 14 residues. V lost 5 bases and J lost 1, with 11 bases in between. Germline CDR1 MNHEY, CDR2 SMNVEV (reference sequence). The CDR3 loop is CASSPEDRNTEAFF. Written as DNA, the CDR3 is TGTGCCAGCAGTCCAGAGGACAGGAACACTGAAGCTTTCTTT.

The chain couples TRBV29-1 to TRBJ2-3; D unclear. The CDR3 consists of 11 residues. The germline CDR1 and CDR2 sequences are SQVTM and ANQGSEA. Deletions cut 5 bases from V and 5 bases from J, with 8 bases between. The CDR3 coding sequence is TGCAGCGTTAAGTTCGGAGATACGCAGTATTTT. Its translation: CSVKFGDTQYF.

CDR3 nucleotide sequence: TGTGCCAGCAGCCTCGCAGCACTAGCGGACTCCTACGAGCAGTACTTC. Encoded protein: CASSLAALADSYEQYF. V is TRBV11-2 and J is TRBJ2-7; 8 nucleotides agree with TRBD2. Germline V gene lookup returns CDR1 SGHAT and CDR2 FQNNGV. CDR3 length: 16 amino acids. V shed 5 bases and J 0 bases; nucleotides not matched to a gene: 9. Complete variable domain (other parts from reference TRBV11-2 and TRBJ2-7): EAGVAQSPRYKIIEKRQSVAFWCNPISGHATLYWYQQILGQGPKLLIQFQNNGVVDDSQLPKDRFSAERLKGVDSTLKIQPAKLEDSAVYLCASSLAALADSYEQYFGPGTRLTVT.

This rearrangement joins TRBV19 to TRBJ2-3; D not certain. The germline V gene encodes CDR1 LNHDA and CDR2 SQIVND (reference sequence). V dropped 1 base and J dropped 2 bases, with 10 bases sitting between them. The CDR3 extends over 15 amino acids. The CDR3 spells CASSIAGGFTDTQYF. The CDR3 region has the DNA TGTGCCAGTAGTATAGCAGGCGGATTCACAGATACGCAGTATTTT.

The rearrangement joins TRBV6-1 to TRBJ1-3; 7 bases align to TRBD1. The trim removed 1 base at V and 7 bases at J, leaving 4 bases unmatched. This CDR3 contains 14 residues. Germline assignment: CDR1 MNHNS and CDR2 SASEGT. The CDR3 loop is CASSEGQGTNTIYF. In nucleotides, the CDR3 is TGTGCCAGCAGTGAAGGACAGGGCACGAACACCATATATTTT.

V gene TRBV5-6 combines with J gene TRBJ2-7, with 8 bases aligning to TRBD2. Germline V gives CDR1 SGHDT, CDR2 YYEEEE. The CDR3 runs to 17 residues. Germline trimming cut 0 bases from V and 0 bases from J; bases unmatched to any gene: 8. The CDR3, as DNA: TGTGCCAGCAGCTTGGGGCCTAGCGGGTATGGCTCCTACGAGCAGTACTTC. It specifies CASSLGPSGYGSYEQYF.